These 18 T cell receptor beta chains came from one sample sequenced in a study of blood T cell repertoires in COVID-19. Sequenced by immunoSEQ multiplex PCR; TCRdb stores in-frame clones only, minus some. Among roughly 310,000 clones listed, approximately 87% were seen once. Sequences were obtained from peripheral blood. These receptors all stem from a woman aged 25-40 years with COVID-19, enrolled during active disease.

This chain joins TRBV10-2 and TRBJ1-5; TRBD1 matches at 7 bases. Germline values: CDR1 WSHSY, CDR2 SAAADI. V shed 2 bases and J 3 bases; nucleotides not matched to a gene: 4. This CDR3 spans 15 amino acids. The CDR3 coding sequence is TGCGCCAGCAGTGAGGGGACAGTTTCCAATCAGCCCCAGCATTTT. The encoded protein is CASSEGTVSNQPQHF.

This clone was found once. The chain links TRBV3-1 (or the pseudogene TRBV3-2) to TRBJ1-2; D perhaps matches TRBD1 (6 bases). CDR1 is LGHDT, CDR2 YNNKEL, per germline (reference sequence). The CDR3 has 15 residues. Trimming removed 3 bases from V and 4 bases from J, with 15 bases in between. DNA for the CDR3: TGTGCCAGCAGCCAGAGGGACACCCGGGGCTATGGCTACACCTTC. Residues: CASSQRDTRGYGYTF.

The chain couples TRBV19 to TRBJ2-1; D may be TRBD1 (5 bases). The germline CDR1 and CDR2 sequences are LNHDA and SQIVND (reference sequence). The V end was cut by 2 bases, the J end by 0 bases, with 14 bases between. This CDR3 comprises 17 residues. The CDR3 region is CASSIPSRQSSYNEQFF. Here the CDR3 DNA reads TGTGCCAGTAGTATACCTAGTCGACAGAGCTCCTACAATGAGCAGTTCTTC. Variable domain in full (rest from reference TRBV19 and TRBJ2-1): DGGITQSPKYLFRKEGQNVTLSCEQNLNHDAMYWYRQDPGQGLRLIYYSQIVNDFQKGDIAEGYSVSREKKESFPLTVTSAQKNPTAFYLCASSIPSRQSSYNEQFFGPGTRLTVL.

The V gene is TRBV19, the J gene TRBJ2-1; a weak D match, TRBD1 (6 bases). V was trimmed by 9 bases and J by 2 bases, leaving 17 bases between them. The CDR3 length is 15 residues. Germline-derived CDR1 and CDR2 are LNHDA and SQIVND (reference sequence). The CDR3, as DNA: TGTGCCAGCAGCCCTCCCGGGACACCCTACAATGAGCAGTTCTTC. Translated, it gives CASSPPGTPYNEQFF.

This chain joins TRBV5-4 and TRBJ1-2; 7 nucleotides align to TRBD1. Germline loops: CDR1 SGHNT, CDR2 YYREEE (reference sequence). This CDR3 has 13 residues. V was pared by 4 bases and J by 8 bases, with 8 bases of the junction left unmatched. CDR3 bases: TGTGCCAGCAGCGGTGGACAGGTGTACGGCTACACCTTC. It specifies CASSGGQVYGYTF.

The chain has TRBV30 and TRBJ2-1, with TRBD2 identical over 8 bases. The V segment lost 0 bases and the J segment 4 bases; nucleotides outside the gene matches: 5. The CDR3 is made up of 15 amino acids. CDR1 is GTSNPN, CDR2 SVGIG, per germline (reference sequence). The CDR3 DNA sequence: TGTGCCTGGAGTGTACGCGCGGGAGGATACAATGAGCAGTTCTTC. Translating it yields CAWSVRAGGYNEQFF.

The chain has TRBV6-4 and TRBJ2-1, with 8 bases aligning to TRBD2. There are 15 residues in the CDR3. Trimming at V came to 6 bases and at J to 4 bases, leaving 8 bases not matched to a gene. Germline CDR1 MRHNA, CDR2 SNTAGT. The CDR3 here is CASSRSGSLYNEQFF. CDR3 DNA: TGTGCCAGCAGCCGAAGCGGGAGTTTGTACAATGAGCAGTTCTTC.

The J gene is TRBJ1-5, the V gene TRBV21-1; TRBD1 reflects the table's D call only, with no check against the DNA. TRBV21-1 is designated a pseudogene. CDR3 size: 14 residues. The CDR3 sequence: CASSELDRVQPQHF. CDR3 sequence (DNA): TGTGCCAGCAGCGAATTGGACAGGGTGCAGCCCCAGCATTTT.

V and J are TRBV11-2 and TRBJ2-1; D ambiguous. V gave up 0 bases and J gave up 3 bases, with 15 bases separating them. Germline CDR1 SGHAT, CDR2 FQNNGV. The length of the CDR3 is 17 residues. The CDR3 sequence is CASSLEVAARSYNEQFF. For the CDR3, the DNA is TGTGCCAGCAGCTTAGAGGTGGCCGCCCGCAGCTACAATGAGCAGTTCTTC.

V is TRBV9 and J is TRBJ2-2; 8 nucleotides line up with TRBD2. V lost 2 bases, J lost 1 base, and 1 base stayed unmatched. The CDR3 loop spans 15 amino acids. From germline, CDR1 is SGDLS and CDR2 YYNGEE. The CDR3 bases are TGTGCCAGCAGCGTTACTAGCGGGAACACCGGGGAGCTGTTTTTT. Its translation: CASSVTSGNTGELFF.

On this clone: Other nucleotide sequences from this sample produce the same CDR3. The V and J genes are TRBV2 and TRBJ1-5; D uncertain. The CDR3 runs 13 residues. Between the trimmed V and J ends, which lost 8 bases and 0 bases, there was a span of 8 bases. Germline assignment: CDR1 SNHLY and CDR2 FYNNEI. CDR3 DNA sequence: TGTGCCAGCCGGAGAGATAGCAATCAGCCCCAGCATTTT. It encodes CASRRDSNQPQHF.

The rearrangement links TRBV29-1 to TRBJ1-2; 7 nucleotides align to TRBD1. The germline V gene encodes CDR1 SQVTM and CDR2 ANQGSEA. V was clipped by 6 bases and J by 9 bases; unmatched bases: 13. This CDR3 has 13 amino acids. CDR3 residues: CSVQWTGEGSYTF. The CDR3 DNA follows: TGCAGCGTCCAATGGACAGGAGAAGGGAGCTACACCTTC.

The chain recombines TRBV28 with TRBJ2-1; 9 bases line up with TRBD2. V shed 6 bases and J 0 bases; nucleotides not matched to a gene: 6. This CDR3 region has 16 residues. Germline V gene sequence: CDR1 MDHEN, CDR2 SYDVKM. The CDR3 DNA reads as TGTGCCAGCAGCCTTAGCGGGAGTGGCTCCTACAATGAGCAGTTCTTC. Protein: CASSLSGSGSYNEQFF.

Remarks on this clone: The same CDR3 arises from other DNA sequences in this sample as well. The chain is built from TRBV3-1 (or the pseudogene TRBV3-2) and TRBJ1-3; D uncertain. Looked up from germline, CDR1 is LGHDT and CDR2 is YNNKEL (reference sequence). The CDR3 runs to 14 residues. V was shortened by 0 bases and J by 4 bases, with 7 bases between the two germline ends. The CDR3 nucleotides read TGTGCCAGCAGCCAAGACAATTCCGGAAACACCATATATTTT. Translating it yields CASSQDNSGNTIYF.

The rearrangement uses TRBV28 and TRBJ1-2; 7 nucleotides match TRBD1. The V segment lost 4 bases and the J segment 6 bases; nucleotides outside the gene matches: 5. The CDR3 is 13 residues long. Germline V CDR1 and CDR2: MDHEN, SYDVKM. CDR3 sequence reads: CASSSTGSNGYTF. DNA for the CDR3: TGTGCCAGCAGTTCGACAGGGTCCAATGGCTACACCTTC.

The CDR3, as DNA: TGTGCCAGCAGCGCCCAGATTATAACAGATACGCAGTATTTT. Residues: CASSAQIITDTQYF. The V call is TRBV9, the J call TRBJ2-3; D ambiguous. V lost 3 bases and J 3 bases, leaving 11 bases between the germline ends. CDR3 length: 14 amino acids. Germline V gene sequence: CDR1 SGDLS, CDR2 YYNGEE. Full variable domain (rest looked up from reference TRBV9 and TRBJ2-3): DSGVTQTPKHLITATGQRVTLRCSPRSGDLSVYWYQQSLDQGLQFLIQYYNGEERAKGNILERFSAQQFPDLHSELNLSSLELGDSALYFCASSAQIITDTQYFGPGTRLTVL.

The chain carries TRBV30 and TRBJ1-2; possible D gene TRBD1, 6 bases. V dropped 0 bases and J dropped 7 bases, with 15 bases sitting between them. The CDR3 runs 14 residues. Looked up from germline, CDR1 is GTSNPN and CDR2 is SVGIG (reference sequence). As DNA, the CDR3 is TGTGCCTGGAGTGTTGGGGGGGGCGCCGGTGGCTACACCTTC. Its translation is CAWSVGGGAGGYTF.

The chain uses TRBV16 and TRBJ2-7; D is unresolved. The CDR3 contains 15 residues. The V and J ends lost 3 bases and 1 base respectively, with 13 bases between them. Germline CDR1 is KGHSY and CDR2 is FQNENV. The CDR3: CASSHPGQASYEQYF. The CDR3 bases are TGTGCCAGCAGCCATCCAGGCCAAGCATCCTACGAGCAGTACTTC.